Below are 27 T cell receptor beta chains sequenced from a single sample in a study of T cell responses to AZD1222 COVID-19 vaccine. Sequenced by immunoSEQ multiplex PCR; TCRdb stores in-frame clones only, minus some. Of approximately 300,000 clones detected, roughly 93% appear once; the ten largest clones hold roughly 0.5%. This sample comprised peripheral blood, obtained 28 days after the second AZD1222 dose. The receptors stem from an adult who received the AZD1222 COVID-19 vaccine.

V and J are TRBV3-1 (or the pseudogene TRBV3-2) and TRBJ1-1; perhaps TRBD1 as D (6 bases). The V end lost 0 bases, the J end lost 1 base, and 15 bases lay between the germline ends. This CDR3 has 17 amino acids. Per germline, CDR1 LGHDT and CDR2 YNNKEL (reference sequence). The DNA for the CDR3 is TGTGCCAGCAGCCAAGATCTAACGGGACAAAAGAACACTGAAGCTTTCTTT. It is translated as CASSQDLTGQKNTEAFF.

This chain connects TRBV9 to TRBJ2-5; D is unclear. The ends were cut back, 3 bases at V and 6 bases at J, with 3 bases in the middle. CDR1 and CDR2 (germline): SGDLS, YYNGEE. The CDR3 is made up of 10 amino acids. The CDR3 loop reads CASSEKTQYF. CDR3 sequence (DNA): TGTGCCAGCAGCGAAAAGACCCAGTACTTC. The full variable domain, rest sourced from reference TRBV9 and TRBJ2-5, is DSGVTQTPKHLITATGQRVTLRCSPRSGDLSVYWYQQSLDQGLQFLIQYYNGEERAKGNILERFSAQQFPDLHSELNLSSLELGDSALYFCASSEKTQYFGPGTRLLVL.

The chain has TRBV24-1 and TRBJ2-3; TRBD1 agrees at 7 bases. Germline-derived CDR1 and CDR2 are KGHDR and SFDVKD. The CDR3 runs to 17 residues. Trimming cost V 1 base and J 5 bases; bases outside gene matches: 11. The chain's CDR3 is CATSDLGSRGRGDTQYF. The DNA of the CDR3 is TGTGCCACCAGTGATTTAGGATCTAGGGGGCGAGGAGATACGCAGTATTTT.

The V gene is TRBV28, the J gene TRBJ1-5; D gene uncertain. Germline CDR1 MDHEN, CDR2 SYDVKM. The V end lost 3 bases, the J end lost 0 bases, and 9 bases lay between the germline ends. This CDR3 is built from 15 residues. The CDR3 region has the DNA TGTGCCAGCAGTTTGGGTTGGGATAGCAATCAGCCCCAGCATTTT. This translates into CASSLGWDSNQPQHF.

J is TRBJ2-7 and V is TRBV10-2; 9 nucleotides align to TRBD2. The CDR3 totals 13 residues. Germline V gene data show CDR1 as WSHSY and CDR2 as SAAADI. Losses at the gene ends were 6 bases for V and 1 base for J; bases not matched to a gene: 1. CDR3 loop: CASRTSGSYEQYF. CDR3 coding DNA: TGCGCCAGCAGGACTAGCGGTTCCTACGAGCAGTACTTC.

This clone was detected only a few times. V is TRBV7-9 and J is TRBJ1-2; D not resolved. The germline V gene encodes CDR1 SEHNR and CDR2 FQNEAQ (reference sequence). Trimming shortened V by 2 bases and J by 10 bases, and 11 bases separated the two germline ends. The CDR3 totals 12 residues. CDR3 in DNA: TGTGCCAGCAGCTTAATAGGGATCCCCTACACCTTC. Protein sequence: CASSLIGIPYTF.

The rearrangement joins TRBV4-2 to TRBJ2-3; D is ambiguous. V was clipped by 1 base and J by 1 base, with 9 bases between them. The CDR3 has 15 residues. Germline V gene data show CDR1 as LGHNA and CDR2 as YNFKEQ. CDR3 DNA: TGTGCCAGCAGCCAAGCTCCCGGGCGCACAGATACGCAGTATTTT. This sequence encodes CASSQAPGRTDTQYF.

As DNA, the CDR3 is TGTGCCAGCAGCTTTGGGGACTCCACCTACAATGAGCAGTTCTTC. This encodes CASSFGDSTYNEQFF. This chain links TRBV7-6 with TRBJ2-1; perhaps TRBD2 as D (6 bases). The ends were cut back, 3 bases at V and 2 bases at J, with 11 bases in the middle. The CDR3 contains 15 residues. The germline gives CDR1 SGHVS, CDR2 FNYEAQ. Variable domain in full (rest from reference TRBV7-6 and TRBJ2-1): GAGVSQSPRYKVTKRGQDVALRCDPISGHVSLYWYRQALGQGPEFLTYFNYEAQQDKSGLPNDRFSAERPEGSISTLTIQRTEQRDSAMYRCASSFGDSTYNEQFFGPGTRLTVL.

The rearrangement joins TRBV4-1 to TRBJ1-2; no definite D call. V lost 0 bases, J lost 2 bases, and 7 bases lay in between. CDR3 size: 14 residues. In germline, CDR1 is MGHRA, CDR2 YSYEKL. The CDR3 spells CASSQDSVNYGYTF. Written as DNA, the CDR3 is TGCGCCAGCAGCCAAGATTCAGTGAACTATGGCTACACCTTC.

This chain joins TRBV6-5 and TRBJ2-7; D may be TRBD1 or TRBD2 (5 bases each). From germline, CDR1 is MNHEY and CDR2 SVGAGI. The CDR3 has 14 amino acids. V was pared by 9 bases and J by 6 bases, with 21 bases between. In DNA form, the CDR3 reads TGTGCCAGTAGACGCCGGGACGAATCCGGCGAGCAGTACTTC. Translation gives CASRRRDESGEQYF.

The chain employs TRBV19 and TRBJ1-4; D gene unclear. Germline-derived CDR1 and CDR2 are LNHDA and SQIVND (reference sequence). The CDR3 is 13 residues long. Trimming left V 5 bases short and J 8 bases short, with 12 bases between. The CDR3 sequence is CASSGSRMEKLFF. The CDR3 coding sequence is TGTGCCAGTAGTGGCAGTAGAATGGAAAAACTGTTTTTT.

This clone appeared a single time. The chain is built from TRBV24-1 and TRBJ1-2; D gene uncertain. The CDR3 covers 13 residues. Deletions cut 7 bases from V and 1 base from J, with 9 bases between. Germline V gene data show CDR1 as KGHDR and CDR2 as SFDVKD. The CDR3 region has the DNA TGTGCCACCAGCGGAGGTGATAACTATGGCTACACCTTC. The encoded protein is CATSGGDNYGYTF.

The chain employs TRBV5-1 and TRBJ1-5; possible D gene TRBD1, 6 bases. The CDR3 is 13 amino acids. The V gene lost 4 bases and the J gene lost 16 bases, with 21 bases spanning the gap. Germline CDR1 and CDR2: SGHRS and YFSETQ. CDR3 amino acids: CASSPGVQGRDHF. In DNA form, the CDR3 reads TGCGCCAGCAGCCCGGGCGTACAGGGAAGGGACCATTTT.

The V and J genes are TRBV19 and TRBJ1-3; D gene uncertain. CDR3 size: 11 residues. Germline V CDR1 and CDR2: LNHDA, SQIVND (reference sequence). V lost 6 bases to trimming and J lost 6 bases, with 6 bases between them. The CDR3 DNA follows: TGTGCCAGTAGCGAAACAAACACCATATATTTT. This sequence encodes CASSETNTIYF.

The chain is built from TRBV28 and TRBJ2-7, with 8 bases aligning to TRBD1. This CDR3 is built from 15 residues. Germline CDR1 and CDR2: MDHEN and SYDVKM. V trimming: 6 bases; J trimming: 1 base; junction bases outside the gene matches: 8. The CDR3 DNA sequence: TGTGCCAGCAGCTACGACAGGGGCAGATCCTACGAGCAGTACTTC. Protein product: CASSYDRGRSYEQYF.

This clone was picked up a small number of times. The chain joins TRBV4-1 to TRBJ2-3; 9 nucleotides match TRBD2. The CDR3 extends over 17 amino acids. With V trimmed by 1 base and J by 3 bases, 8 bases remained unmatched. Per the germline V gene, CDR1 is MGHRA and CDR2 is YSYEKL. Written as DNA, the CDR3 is TGCGCCAGCAGCCAAGGGGGAGCGGGAGGAGGAACAGATACGCAGTATTTT. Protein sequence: CASSQGGAGGGTDTQYF.

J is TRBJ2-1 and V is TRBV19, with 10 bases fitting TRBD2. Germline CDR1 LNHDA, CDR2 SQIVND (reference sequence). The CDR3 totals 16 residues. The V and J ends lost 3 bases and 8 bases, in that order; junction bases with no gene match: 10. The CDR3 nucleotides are TGTGCCAGTAGTATCCTAGCGGGGGTGAATGGGGATGAGCAGTTCTTC. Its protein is CASSILAGVNGDEQFF. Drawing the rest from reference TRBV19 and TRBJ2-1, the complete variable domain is DGGITQSPKYLFRKEGQNVTLSCEQNLNHDAMYWYRQDPGQGLRLIYYSQIVNDFQKGDIAEGYSVSREKKESFPLTVTSAQKNPTAFYLCASSILAGVNGDEQFFGPGTRLTVL.

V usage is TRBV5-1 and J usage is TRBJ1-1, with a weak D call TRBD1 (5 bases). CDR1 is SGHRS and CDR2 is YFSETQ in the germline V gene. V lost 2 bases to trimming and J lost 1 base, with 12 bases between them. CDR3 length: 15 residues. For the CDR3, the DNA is TGCGCCAGCAGCTTTGGGGGGAATAAGAACACTGAAGCTTTCTTT. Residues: CASSFGGNKNTEAFF.

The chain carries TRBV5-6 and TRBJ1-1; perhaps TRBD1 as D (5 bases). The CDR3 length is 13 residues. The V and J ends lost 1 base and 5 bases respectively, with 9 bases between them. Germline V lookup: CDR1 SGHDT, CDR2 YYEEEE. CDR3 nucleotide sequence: TGTGCCAGCAGCTTGAGGGGATGGACTGAAGCTTTCTTT. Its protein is CASSLRGWTEAFF.

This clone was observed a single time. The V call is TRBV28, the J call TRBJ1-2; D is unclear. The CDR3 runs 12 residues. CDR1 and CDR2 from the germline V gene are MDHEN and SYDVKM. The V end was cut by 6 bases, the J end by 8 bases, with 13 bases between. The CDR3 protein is CASRTEWSGYTF. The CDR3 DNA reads TGTGCCAGCAGAACGGAGTGGTCCGGCTACACCTTC.

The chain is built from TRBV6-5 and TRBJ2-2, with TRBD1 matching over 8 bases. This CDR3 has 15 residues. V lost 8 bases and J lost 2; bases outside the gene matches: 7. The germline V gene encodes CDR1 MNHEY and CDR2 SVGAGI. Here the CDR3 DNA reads TGTGCCAGCGTGGGAGACAGGGGAAACACCGGGGAGCTGTTTTTT. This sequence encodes CASVGDRGNTGELFF.

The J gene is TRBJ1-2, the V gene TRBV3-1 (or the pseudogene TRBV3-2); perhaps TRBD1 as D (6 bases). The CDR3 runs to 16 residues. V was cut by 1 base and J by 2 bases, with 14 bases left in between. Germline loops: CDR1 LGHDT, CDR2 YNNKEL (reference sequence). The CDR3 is CASSQGGARRNYGYTF. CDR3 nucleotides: TGTGCCAGCAGCCAAGGGGGGGCTAGACGAAACTATGGCTACACCTTC.

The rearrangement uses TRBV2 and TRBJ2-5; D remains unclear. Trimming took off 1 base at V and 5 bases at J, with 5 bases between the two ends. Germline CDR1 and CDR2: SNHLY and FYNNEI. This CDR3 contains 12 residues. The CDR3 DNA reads TGTGCCAGCAGTGAAGGGTGGGAGACCCAGTACTTC. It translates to CASSEGWETQYF.

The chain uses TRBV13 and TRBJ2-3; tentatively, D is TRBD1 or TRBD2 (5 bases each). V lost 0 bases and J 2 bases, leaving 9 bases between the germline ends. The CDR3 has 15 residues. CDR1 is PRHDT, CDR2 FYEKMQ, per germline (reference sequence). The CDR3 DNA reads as TGTGCCAGCAGCTTAGGGGGGGATTTCACAGATACGCAGTATTTT. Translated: CASSLGGDFTDTQYF.

CDR3: CASSGDPGPPREQFF. Here the CDR3 DNA reads TGTGCCAGCAGCGGGGACCCGGGCCCCCCGAGGGAGCAGTTCTTC. The chain employs TRBV9 and TRBJ2-1; either TRBD1 or TRBD2 may fit D (5 bases each). The V end was cut by 3 bases, the J end by 10 bases, with 20 bases between. Germline V gene data show CDR1 as SGDLS and CDR2 as YYNGEE. This CDR3 is 15 amino acids long. Full variable domain (missing parts from reference TRBV9 and TRBJ2-1): DSGVTQTPKHLITATGQRVTLRCSPRSGDLSVYWYQQSLDQGLQFLIQYYNGEERAKGNILERFSAQQFPDLHSELNLSSLELGDSALYFCASSGDPGPPREQFFGPGTRLTVL.

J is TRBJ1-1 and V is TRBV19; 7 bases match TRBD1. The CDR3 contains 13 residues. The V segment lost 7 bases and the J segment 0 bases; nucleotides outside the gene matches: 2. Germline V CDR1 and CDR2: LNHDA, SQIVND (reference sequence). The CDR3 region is CASTDRMNTEAFF. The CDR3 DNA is TGTGCCAGTACGGACAGGATGAACACTGAAGCTTTCTTT.

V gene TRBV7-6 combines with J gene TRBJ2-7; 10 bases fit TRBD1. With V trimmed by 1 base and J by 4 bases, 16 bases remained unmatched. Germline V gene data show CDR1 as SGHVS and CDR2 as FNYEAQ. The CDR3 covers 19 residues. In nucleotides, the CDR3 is TGTGCCAGCAGCTTAGTCTCGGACAGGGGGAGGACCACTACTTACGAGCAGTACTTC. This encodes CASSLVSDRGRTTTYEQYF.